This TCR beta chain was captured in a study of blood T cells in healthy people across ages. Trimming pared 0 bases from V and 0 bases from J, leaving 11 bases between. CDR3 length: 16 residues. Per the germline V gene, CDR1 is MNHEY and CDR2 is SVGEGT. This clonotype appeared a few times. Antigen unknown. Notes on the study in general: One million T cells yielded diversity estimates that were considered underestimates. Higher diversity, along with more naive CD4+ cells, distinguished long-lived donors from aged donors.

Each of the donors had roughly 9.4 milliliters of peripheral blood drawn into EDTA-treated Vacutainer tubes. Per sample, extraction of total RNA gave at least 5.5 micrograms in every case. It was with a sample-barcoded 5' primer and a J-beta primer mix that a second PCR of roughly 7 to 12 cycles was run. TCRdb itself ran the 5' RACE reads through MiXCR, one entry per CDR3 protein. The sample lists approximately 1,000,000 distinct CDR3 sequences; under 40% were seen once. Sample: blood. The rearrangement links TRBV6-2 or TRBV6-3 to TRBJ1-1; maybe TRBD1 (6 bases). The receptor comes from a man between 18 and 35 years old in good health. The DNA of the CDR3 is TGTGCCAGCAGTTACTCGAACTGGGACATGAACACTGAAGCTTTCTTT. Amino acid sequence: CASSYSNWDMNTEAFF.